The sequence of this T cell receptor beta chain was determined in a study of cytomegalovirus exposure and HLA in healthy donors. Study observations and caveats: In a later analysis, most CMV-associated TCR beta chains appeared HLA-restricted.

Notes on this clone: As yet, its antigen is unknown.

The PCR employed 60 Vbeta primers together with 13 Jbeta primers. Original methodology: An analysis performed later counted roughly 79 million unique TCR beta chains (roughly 11 million of them shared). The method was immunoSEQ multiplex PCR; TCRdb's version includes in-frame clones alone and lacks a portion of them. The V and J calls and clone size are taken from that table; D and trimming were inferred from the DNA. The repertoire includes about 40,000 clones, approximately 70% of them detected once, and around 4% sits in the top ten. Source material: PBMCs. This TCR came from a middle-aged man in good health and CMV-seronegative.

The DNA for the CDR3 is TGTGCCAGCAGTGACTCCCCGGACAGCAACAATGAGCAGTTCTTC. This gives the protein CASSDSPDSNNEQFF. The V call is TRBV6-4, the J call TRBJ2-1; TRBD1 might be the D (6 bases). Germline CDR1 reads MRHNA; CDR2 reads SNTAGT. The V gene lost 0 bases and the J gene lost 5 bases, with 11 bases spanning the gap. This CDR3 has 15 residues.